This entry lists 10 T cell receptor beta chains sequenced from one sample in a study of identifying expanded T cells in peripheral blood (dated by TCRdb to between 2018 and 2021). The library was produced with the immunoSEQ multiplex PCR assay. TCRdb obtained this table from immuneACCESS and retained in-frame rearrangements with V and J assigned. These tables miss some clones; where compared with another copy, unresolved V genes account for less than half of the shortfall, and the remainder is unexplained. For this sample there are 75,000 to 90,000 clones; roughly 81% appear just once. The biggest ten clones account for about 18% of the sample. Sequencing was performed on blood. The origin of the receptors is a person between 18 and 75 years old in good health.

The chain is built from TRBV28 and TRBJ2-2; D may be TRBD2 (6 bases). The CDR3 covers 15 residues. The germline V gene has CDR1 MDHEN and CDR2 SYDVKM. The V end lost 6 bases, the J end lost 4 bases, and 15 bases lay between the germline ends. Written as DNA, the CDR3 is TGTGCCAGCAGCCCAGGAGGGGTCTCCACCGGGGAGCTGTTTTTT. Its translation: CASSPGGVSTGELFF.

This clone was picked up a small number of times. The V gene is TRBV5-1, the J gene TRBJ1-3; no reliable D call. V was clipped by 3 bases and J by 11 bases, with 21 bases between them. The CDR3 runs 15 residues. Germline V gives CDR1 SGHRS, CDR2 YFSETQ. The CDR3, as DNA: TGCGCCAGCAGCTGGGGAACTGGGCGTCTCTCGTCCATATATTTT. As protein: CASSWGTGRLSSIYF.

The chain joins TRBV7-2 to TRBJ2-5, with D possibly being TRBD2 (7 bases). This CDR3 contains 16 residues. CDR1 is SGHTA and CDR2 is FQGNSA in the germline V gene. V lost 2 bases and J lost 4, with 17 bases in between. Here the CDR3 DNA reads TGTGCCAGCAGCTTAAATCGGGGGGCGCGCGGAGAGACCCAGTACTTC. Its protein product is CASSLNRGARGETQYF.

This CDR3 is CASSLLVWTGNQPQHF. The CDR3 region has the DNA TGTGCCAGCAGTTTACTCGTGTGGACAGGCAATCAGCCCCAGCATTTT. This chain connects TRBV28 to TRBJ1-5; D is possibly TRBD1 (6 bases). Looked up from germline, CDR1 is MDHEN and CDR2 is SYDVKM. Trimming removed 2 bases at V and 2 bases at J, with 13 bases between. CDR3 size: 16 residues.

The J gene is TRBJ2-3, the V gene TRBV15; tentative D call: TRBD2 (6 bases). The CDR3 covers 16 residues. Germline V lookup: CDR1 LNHNV, CDR2 YYDKDF (reference sequence). Trimming took off 5 bases at V and 2 bases at J, with 17 bases between the two ends. Here the CDR3 DNA reads TGTGCCACCAGCTTGGGGGACGGGGGTCTCACAGATACGCAGTATTTT. Its translation is CATSLGDGGLTDTQYF. Full variable domain (outside the CDR3, taken from reference TRBV15 and TRBJ2-3): DAMVIQNPRYQVTQFGKPVTLSCSQTLNHNVMYWYQQKSSQAPKLLFHYYDKDFNNEADTPDNFQSRRPNTSFCFLDIRSPGLGDTAMYLCATSLGDGGLTDTQYFGPGTRLTVL.

The V and J genes are TRBV5-4 and TRBJ1-3, with D unclear. CDR3 length: 12 amino acids. Trimming removed 0 bases from V and 6 bases from J, with 4 bases in between. Germline CDR1 SGHNT, CDR2 YYREEE (reference sequence). The CDR3 loop is CASSLDENTIYF. DNA of the CDR3: TGTGCCAGCAGCTTGGATGAAAACACCATATATTTT.

This clone was observed a few times. Here the CDR3 DNA reads TGTGCCAGCAGTCTCGATAGAGACCCCTACGAGCAGTACTTC. Translated, it gives CASSLDRDPYEQYF. The rearrangement joins TRBV28 to TRBJ2-7, with D uncertain. Germline-derived CDR1 and CDR2 are MDHEN and SYDVKM. The CDR3 runs 14 residues. V was trimmed by 5 bases and J by 2 bases, leaving 13 bases between them. Full variable domain (missing parts from reference TRBV28 and TRBJ2-7): DVKVTQSSRYLVKRTGEKVFLECVQDMDHENMFWYRQDPGLGLRLIYFSYDVKMKEKGDIPEGYSVSREKKERFSLILESASTNQTSMYLCASSLDRDPYEQYFGPGTRLTVT.

The sample holds a few counts of this clone. The DNA of the CDR3 is TGTGCCAGCAGACCTAGGACTAGCGGGAGGGGAGATACGCAGTATTTT. Translation gives CASRPRTSGRGDTQYF. The rearrangement joins TRBV28 to TRBJ2-3; 15 positions agree with TRBD2. This CDR3 is 16 amino acids long. J lost 5 bases, V lost 6 bases, and 6 bases had no gene match. The germline V gene has CDR1 MDHEN and CDR2 SYDVKM.

The chain couples TRBV4-3 to TRBJ2-5, with a possible D match to TRBD2 (6 bases). V was trimmed by 2 bases and J by 4 bases, leaving 23 bases between them. CDR3 length equals 18 residues. Germline loops: CDR1 LGHNA, CDR2 YSLEER. The CDR3 region has the DNA TGCGCCAGCAGCCAAAGGGACTTCAGGGCCCCCGGTTTAGAGACCCAGTACTTC. Residues: CASSQRDFRAPGLETQYF.

The chain is built from TRBV5-1 and TRBJ2-1; either TRBD1 or TRBD2 may fit D (5 bases each). V gave up 2 bases and J gave up 9 bases, with 12 bases separating them. The CDR3 extends over 13 amino acids. Germline CDR1 SGHRS, CDR2 YFSETQ. The CDR3 sequence: CASSFDIGTEQFF. CDR3 nucleotide sequence: TGCGCCAGCAGCTTCGATATAGGGACTGAGCAGTTCTTC.